Sequencing of this T cell receptor (beta chain) was carried out in a study of T cell repertoires in cytomegalovirus infection. On the study more broadly: CMV infection and matching HLA type were both indicated by public TCR beta signatures. General study findings and limits: The study identified carriers of CMV plus the relevant HLA from cumulative public TCR beta family frequency. In two of eight donors, the top clonotype was HLA-C-restricted CMV-specific.

The germline CDR1 and CDR2 sequences are MGHRA and YSYEKL. CDR3 length: 16 residues. Trimming stripped 2 bases from V and 4 bases from J, with 15 bases between. This clonotype has ten or more counts. Its matching antigen is unknown. Using its own MiXCR run on the reads, TCRdb lists one record per CDR3 protein. The table lists some 280,000 distinct CDR3 sequences, roughly 15% of them singletons, with around 8.8% in the top ten. This sequence originates from a human donor in good health (CMV status not recorded). Some clones in this sample may be carry-over from other donors' samples. The sequenced material came from PBMCs. J is TRBJ2-1 and V is TRBV4-1; D not resolved. CDR3: CASSQIMADPYNEQFF. As DNA, the CDR3 is TGCGCCAGCAGCCAAATCATGGCGGACCCATACAATGAGCAGTTCTTC.